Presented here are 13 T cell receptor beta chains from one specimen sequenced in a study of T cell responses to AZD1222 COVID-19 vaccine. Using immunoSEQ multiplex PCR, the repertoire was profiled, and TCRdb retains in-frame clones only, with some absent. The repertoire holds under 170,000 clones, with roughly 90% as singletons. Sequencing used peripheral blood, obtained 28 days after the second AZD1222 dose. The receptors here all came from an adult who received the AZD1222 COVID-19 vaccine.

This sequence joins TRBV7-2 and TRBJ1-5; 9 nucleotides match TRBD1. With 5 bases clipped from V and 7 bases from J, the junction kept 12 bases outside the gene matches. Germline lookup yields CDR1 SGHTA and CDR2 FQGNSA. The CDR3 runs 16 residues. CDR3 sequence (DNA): TGTGCCAGCAGCATCAGACCGGGACAGGGAGGGCAGCCCCAGCATTTT. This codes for CASSIRPGQGGQPQHF.

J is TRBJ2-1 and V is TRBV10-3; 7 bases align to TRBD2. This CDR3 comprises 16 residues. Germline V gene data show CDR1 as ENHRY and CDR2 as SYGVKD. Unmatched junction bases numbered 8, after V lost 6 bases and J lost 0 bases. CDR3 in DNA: TGTGCCATCAGAGGGGAGGGGCGAAGCTCCTACAATGAGCAGTTCTTC. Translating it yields CAIRGEGRSSYNEQFF.

CDR3 coding DNA: TGTGCCAGCAGCTTGAACAGTAACACCGGGGAGCTGTTTTTT. Its protein product is CASSLNSNTGELFF. The chain has TRBV5-4 and TRBJ2-2; D is undetermined. The germline V gene has CDR1 SGHNT and CDR2 YYREEE (reference sequence). The CDR3 is made up of 14 amino acids. V lost 1 base to trimming and J lost 2 bases, with 6 bases between them.

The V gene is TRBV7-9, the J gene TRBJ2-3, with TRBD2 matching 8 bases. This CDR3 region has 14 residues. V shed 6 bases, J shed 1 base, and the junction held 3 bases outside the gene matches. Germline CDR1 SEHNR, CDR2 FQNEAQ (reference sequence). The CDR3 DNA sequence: TGTGCCAGCAGGGGAGCGGGAGGCACAGATACGCAGTATTTT. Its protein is CASRGAGGTDTQYF.

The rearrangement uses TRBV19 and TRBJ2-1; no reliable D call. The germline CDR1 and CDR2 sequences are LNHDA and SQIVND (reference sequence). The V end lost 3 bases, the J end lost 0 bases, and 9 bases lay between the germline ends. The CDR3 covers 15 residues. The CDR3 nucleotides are TGTGCCAGTAGTATCACGCGCAGCTCCTACAATGAGCAGTTCTTC. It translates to CASSITRSSYNEQFF.

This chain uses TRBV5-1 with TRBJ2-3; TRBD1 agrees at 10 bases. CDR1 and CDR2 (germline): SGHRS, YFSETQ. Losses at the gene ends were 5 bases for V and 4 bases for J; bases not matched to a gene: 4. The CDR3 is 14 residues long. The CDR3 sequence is CASSPGTGADTQYF. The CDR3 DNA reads TGCGCCAGCAGTCCCGGGACAGGGGCAGATACGCAGTATTTT.

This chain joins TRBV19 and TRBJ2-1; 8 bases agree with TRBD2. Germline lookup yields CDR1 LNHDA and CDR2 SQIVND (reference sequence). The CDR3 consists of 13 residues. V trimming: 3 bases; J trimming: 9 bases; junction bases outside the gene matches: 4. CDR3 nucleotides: TGTGCCAGTAGTATGACTAGCGTTGGTGAGCAGTTCTTC. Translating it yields CASSMTSVGEQFF.

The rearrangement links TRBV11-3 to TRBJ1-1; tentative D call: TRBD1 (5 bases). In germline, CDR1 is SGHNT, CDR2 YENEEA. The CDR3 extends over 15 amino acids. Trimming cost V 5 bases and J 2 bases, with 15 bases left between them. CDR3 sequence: CASSAVGPGNTEAFF. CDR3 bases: TGTGCCAGCAGCGCGGTGGGGCCGGGAAACACTGAAGCTTTCTTT.

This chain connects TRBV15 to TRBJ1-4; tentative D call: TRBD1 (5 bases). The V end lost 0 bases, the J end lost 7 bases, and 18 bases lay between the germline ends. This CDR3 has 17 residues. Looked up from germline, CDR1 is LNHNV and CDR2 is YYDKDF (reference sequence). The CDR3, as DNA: TGTGCCACCAGCAGAGAGGCCCCCGGGGGTTCGGGTGAAAAACTGTTTTTT. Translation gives CATSREAPGGSGEKLFF.

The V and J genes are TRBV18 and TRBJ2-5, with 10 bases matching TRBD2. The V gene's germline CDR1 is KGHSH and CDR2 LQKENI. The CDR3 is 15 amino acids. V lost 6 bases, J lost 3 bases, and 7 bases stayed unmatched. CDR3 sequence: CASSRGLAAKETQYF. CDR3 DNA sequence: TGTGCCAGCTCGCGAGGACTAGCGGCAAAAGAGACCCAGTACTTC.

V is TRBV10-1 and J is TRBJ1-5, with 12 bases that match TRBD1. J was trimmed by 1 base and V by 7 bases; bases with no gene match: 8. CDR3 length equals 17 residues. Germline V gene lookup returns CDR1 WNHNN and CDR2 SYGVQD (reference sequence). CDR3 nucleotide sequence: TGCGCCAGCAAAGGCCGGGACAGGGGGCGAAGCAATCAGCCCCAGCATTTT. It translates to CASKGRDRGRSNQPQHF.

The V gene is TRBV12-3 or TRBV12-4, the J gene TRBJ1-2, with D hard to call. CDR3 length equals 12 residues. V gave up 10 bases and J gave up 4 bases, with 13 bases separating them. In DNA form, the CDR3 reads TGTGCCATCCAGACGGTTTCCTATGGCTACACCTTC. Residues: CAIQTVSYGYTF.

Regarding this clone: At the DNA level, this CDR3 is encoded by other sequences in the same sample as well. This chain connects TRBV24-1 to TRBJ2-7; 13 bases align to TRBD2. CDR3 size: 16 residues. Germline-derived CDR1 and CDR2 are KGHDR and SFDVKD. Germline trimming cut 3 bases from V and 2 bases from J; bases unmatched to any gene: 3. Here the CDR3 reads CATSDPGLAGTYEQYF. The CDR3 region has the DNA TGTGCCACCAGTGATCCGGGACTAGCGGGAACCTACGAGCAGTACTTC.